The entry that follows covers one T cell receptor (beta chain) sequence. Its antigen specificity is not known. Per-base qualities were not stored, and no clone one base away is much larger. The study evaluated CTLA-4 blockade (ipilimumab) given together with focal radiation therapy in patients who had chemo-refractory metastatic non-small-cell lung cancer. This entry is derived from a study of radiotherapy plus CTLA-4 blockade in lung cancer (dated by TCRdb to between 2018 and 2020). Context from the whole study: Among enrolled patients, 15% to 20% had an objective response and roughly 31% reached disease control. Beyond this particular receptor, the publication reports: After treatment with radiotherapy and ipilimumab, TCR clones that originated in tumors expanded in peripheral blood. The strongest predictors of response, as reported, were early dynamic changes in blood T cell clones along with a rise in serum interferon-beta after radiation.

Receptors were amplified or captured by the immunoSEQ multiplex PCR assay. TCRdb took over this immuneACCESS table, retaining in-frame rearrangements with V and J assigned. Such tables are incomplete; in checked studies, under half of the missing clones stem from an unresolved V gene, and the remainder is unexplained. This sample comprises roughly 100,000 clones, 85% of them detected only once. The ten top clones hold under 2.5% of the sample. In the germline V gene, CDR1 corresponds to SGHTS and CDR2 to YDEGEE. From its cysteine to its phenylalanine, the CDR3 spans 16 amino acids. The retained sequence is limited to the CDR3, 48 bases, with the frame set at the first base. Trimming takes 4 bases from V and 0 bases from J, and the germline ends sit 14 bases apart.

This clonotype was obtained from a human donor with non-small cell lung cancer that progressed on radiotherapy plus ipilimumab. Some clones in this sample may be carry-over from other donors' samples. Recombination joined TRBV5-8 with TRBJ2-1; the D gene lacks a confident call. This specimen was peripheral blood, taken from a patient treated with radiotherapy plus ipilimumab. The DNA sequence is given as TGTGCCAGCAGCCCCGGAGAATTTAGCTCCTACAATGAGCAGTTCTTC. It encodes CASSPGEFSSYNEQFF. With the rest looked up from the reference TRBV5-8 and TRBJ2-1 genes rather than sequenced, the full variable domain is EAGVTQSPTHLIKTRGQQATLRCSPISGHTSVYWYQQALGLGLQFLLWYDEGEERNRGNFPPRFSGRQFPNYSSELNVNALELEDSALYLCASSPGEFSSYNEQFFGPGTRLTVL.